This T cell receptor beta chain was identified in a study of blood T cells in healthy people across ages. Study observations and caveats: Estimates of total diversity, which came from one million sequenced T cells, were considered to be underestimates.

Every sample had a minimum of 6 million PBMCs isolated. The second PCR ran about 6 to 11 cycles with a sample-barcoded 5' primer and J-beta primers. A tag from a template-switch adaptor with 12 random nucleotides marked each cDNA molecule. TCRdb reanalysed the 5' RACE reads using MiXCR and keeps one entry per CDR3 protein. The table has about 1 million distinct CDR3 sequences, 45% seen once. Per the germline V gene, CDR1 is ENHRY and CDR2 is SYGVKD. The V gene end was trimmed by 2 bases and the J gene end by 5 bases; junction bases not matched to a gene: 5. The CDR3 runs 15 residues. This clonotype has only a few counts. Its antigen remains unidentified.

The chain carries TRBV10-3 and TRBJ2-1, with 8 bases lining up with TRBD1. This receptor was identified in a woman aged 60-75 years in good health. Sample: blood. Written as DNA, the CDR3 is TGTGCCATCAGTGAGGACGGGACAGGTAACAATGAGCAGTTCTTC. Protein sequence: CAISEDGTGNNEQFF.